The sequence of this TCR beta chain was determined in a study of OX40 agonist ivuxolimab in advanced cancers. The CDR3 spans 13 residues. Trimming cost V 6 bases and J 4 bases, with 12 bases left between them. Germline loops: CDR1 SGHAT, CDR2 FQNNGV. Libraries were prepared by immunoSEQ multiplex PCR; TCRdb keeps only in-frame clonotypes and omits some of them. This table has 85,000 to 90,000 clones, roughly 92% appearing once. The specimen was CD4+ or CD8+ T cells sorted from blood, collected in a trial of the OX40 agonist ivuxolimab. V is TRBV11-2 and J is TRBJ1-1; D remains ambiguous. The clonotype comes from an adult with an advanced solid tumor such as melanoma, head and neck, liver or kidney cancer. The CDR3 nucleotides are TGTGCCAGCAGTGGAGGTCTTATCACTGAAGCTTTCTTT. It specifies CASSGGLITEAFF.